These 26 T cell receptor beta chains were all obtained from the same sample, sequenced in a study of T cell responses to AZD1222 COVID-19 vaccine. This table comes from immunoSEQ multiplex PCR, and its TCRdb copy is limited to in-frame clones, with some not included. The sample lists about 85,000 clones; roughly 86% were seen once. Material: peripheral blood, obtained on day 0 of AZD1222 vaccination. The source is an adult in good health.

This chain uses TRBV11-1 with TRBJ2-5; 11 bases are shared with TRBD2. Germline values: CDR1 SGHAT, CDR2 FQDESV (reference sequence). With V trimmed by 0 bases and J by 1 base, 4 bases remained unmatched. CDR3 size: 17 residues. The chain's CDR3 is CASSLALAGGIQETQYF. CDR3 bases: TGTGCCAGCAGCTTAGCGCTAGCGGGAGGAATCCAAGAGACCCAGTACTTC.

This clone was seen only a few times. CDR3 in amino acids: CASSVDRGGTEAFF. CDR3 sequence (DNA): TGTGCCAGCAGTGTGGACAGGGGAGGTACTGAAGCTTTCTTT. The chain carries TRBV2 and TRBJ1-1, with 9 bases lining up with TRBD1. The CDR3 spans 14 residues. Germline V gene lookup returns CDR1 SNHLY and CDR2 FYNNEI. V shed 4 bases and J 5 bases; nucleotides not matched to a gene: 5.

V and J are TRBV4-3 and TRBJ2-5, with no clear D. Germline assignment: CDR1 LGHNA and CDR2 YSLEER. The CDR3 has 15 residues. Trimming shortened V by 0 bases and J by 9 bases, and 17 bases separated the two germline ends. DNA for the CDR3: TGCGCCAGCAGCCAAGACGCGTATACCGAAGTGGCCCAGTACTTC. Translated, it gives CASSQDAYTEVAQYF.

The DNA for the CDR3 is TGTGCCAGCAGCCACACCTTGTACCAGCCCCAGCATTTT. It specifies CASSHTLYQPQHF. The gene calls are TRBV3-1 (or the pseudogene TRBV3-2) and TRBJ1-5; no clear D gene. This CDR3 contains 13 residues. Trimming left V 3 bases short and J 7 bases short, with 10 bases between. CDR1 and CDR2 (germline): LGHDT, YNNKEL (reference sequence).

The chain has TRBV30 and TRBJ1-5; 8 nucleotides align to TRBD1. Germline CDR1 is GTSNPN and CDR2 is SVGIG (reference sequence). The ends lost 2 bases at V and 0 bases at J; junction bases unmatched: 6. CDR3 size: 16 residues. The CDR3 nucleotides read TGTGCCTGGAGTTCCGGGACAGGACTTAGCAATCAGCCCCAGCATTTT. This codes for CAWSSGTGLSNQPQHF.

J is TRBJ1-1 and V is TRBV18, with D unresolved. Germline V gene data show CDR1 as KGHSH and CDR2 as LQKENI. V lost 4 bases and J 5 bases, leaving 14 bases between the germline ends. The length of the CDR3 is 14 residues. CDR3 loop: CASSRSDPETEAFF. CDR3 sequence (DNA): TGTGCCAGCTCACGATCGGACCCTGAGACTGAAGCTTTCTTT.

V is TRBV28 and J is TRBJ2-1; the D is unclear. Trimming cost V 4 bases and J 2 bases, with 6 bases left between them. In germline, CDR1 is MDHEN, CDR2 SYDVKM. The CDR3 totals 13 residues. Written as DNA, the CDR3 is TGTGCCAGCAGTTCAGCAGCCTACAATGAGCAGTTCTTC. It is translated as CASSSAAYNEQFF.

V usage is TRBV19 and J usage is TRBJ1-6; maybe TRBD1 (5 bases). Trimming took 8 bases from V and 4 from J, leaving 12 bases between them. CDR1 LNHDA and CDR2 SQIVND come from the germline V gene (reference sequence). The CDR3 spans 14 residues. The DNA of the CDR3 is TGTGCCAGTCGGTACGGGACGTATAATTCACCCCTCCACTTT. It translates to CASRYGTYNSPLHF.

This chain connects TRBV19 to TRBJ2-7; possibly TRBD2 for D (5 bases). The ends were cut back, 9 bases at V and 4 bases at J, with 13 bases in the middle. The CDR3 contains 12 residues. Germline V lookup: CDR1 LNHDA, CDR2 SQIVND (reference sequence). CDR3 loop: CASGDSVYEQYF. The CDR3 DNA is TGTGCCAGCGGGGATAGCGTGTACGAGCAGTACTTC.

The chain links TRBV11-3 to TRBJ2-1; 13 bases match TRBD2. The V segment lost 5 bases and the J segment 6 bases; nucleotides outside the gene matches: 4. The CDR3 has 15 residues. Germline values: CDR1 SGHNT, CDR2 YENEEA. CDR3 coding DNA: TGTGCCAGCAGCATAACTAGCGGGAGGGCCAATGAGCAGTTCTTC. As protein: CASSITSGRANEQFF.

The CDR3 sequence is CASSERTSGSLNEQFF. CDR3 DNA sequence: TGTGCCAGCAGCGAGAGGACTAGCGGGAGTTTAAATGAGCAGTTCTTC. This rearrangement joins TRBV9 to TRBJ2-1; 13 bases map to TRBD2. The CDR3 loop spans 16 amino acids. Germline loops: CDR1 SGDLS, CDR2 YYNGEE. V lost 3 bases and J lost 7; bases outside the gene matches: 7.

The V gene is TRBV5-6, the J gene TRBJ2-5; D uncertain. In germline, CDR1 is SGHDT, CDR2 YYEEEE. CDR3 length: 14 residues. V was pared by 0 bases and J by 2 bases, with 8 bases between. The CDR3 DNA is TGTGCCAGCAGCTTGGCCCTGCGGCAAGAGACCCAGTACTTC. It encodes CASSLALRQETQYF.

The CDR3 bases are TGTGCCAGCAAAATGGTTAGTCTTCCCGGAAATGAGCAGTTCTTC. This encodes CASKMVSLPGNEQFF. V usage is TRBV27 and J usage is TRBJ2-1; no firm D call. Germline V gives CDR1 MNHEY, CDR2 SMNVEV (reference sequence). V gave up 7 bases and J gave up 7 bases, with 20 bases separating them. The CDR3 extends over 15 amino acids.

The chain joins TRBV28 to TRBJ1-5; weak D call: TRBD1 (6 bases). V lost 2 bases and J 5 bases, leaving 10 bases between the germline ends. Germline V gives CDR1 MDHEN, CDR2 SYDVKM. The CDR3 has 14 amino acids. CDR3 coding DNA: TGTGCCAGCAGTTTACGACAGGTCGATCAGCCCCAGCATTTT. Its translation: CASSLRQVDQPQHF.

The V call is TRBV4-1, the J call TRBJ1-6, with unresolved D. Trimming shortened V by 0 bases and J by 6 bases, and 6 bases separated the two germline ends. This CDR3 spans 14 amino acids. Per germline, CDR1 MGHRA and CDR2 YSYEKL. Here the CDR3 reads CASSQERANSPLHF. The CDR3 DNA follows: TGCGCCAGCAGCCAAGAAAGGGCTAATTCACCCCTCCACTTT.

The genes are TRBV6-2 or TRBV6-3 and TRBJ2-7; D is ambiguous. CDR1 is MNHEY, CDR2 SVGEGT, per germline. The CDR3 extends over 14 amino acids. Trimming took 2 bases from V and 1 from J, leaving 9 bases between them. This CDR3 reads CASSYTADSYEQYF. The CDR3 DNA reads TGTGCCAGCAGTTACACTGCTGATTCCTACGAGCAGTACTTC.

The chain joins TRBV5-1 to TRBJ2-1, with D unresolved. Per the germline V gene, CDR1 is SGHRS and CDR2 is YFSETQ. V dropped 1 base and J dropped 5 bases, with 10 bases sitting between them. CDR3 length equals 14 residues. The CDR3, as DNA: TGCGCCAGCAGCTTGTTAGAAGGGCACAATGAGCAGTTCTTC. Translated: CASSLLEGHNEQFF.

The chain joins TRBV7-2 to TRBJ2-3, with 11 bases matching TRBD2. With V trimmed by 2 bases and J by 3 bases, 4 bases remained unmatched. The CDR3 is made up of 16 amino acids. Germline V gives CDR1 SGHTA, CDR2 FQGNSA. CDR3 DNA sequence: TGTGCCAGCAGCTTAAAGGGACTAGCGGTAACAGATACGCAGTATTTT. Translating it yields CASSLKGLAVTDTQYF.

The chain carries TRBV28 and TRBJ2-7, with unresolved D. V shed 6 bases and J shed 6 bases, with 9 bases lying between them. This CDR3 is built from 11 residues. From germline, CDR1 is MDHEN and CDR2 SYDVKM. The CDR3 bases are TGTGCCAGCAGGCCTGGATGCGAGCAGTACTTC. It specifies CASRPGCEQYF.

The chain recombines TRBV27 with TRBJ2-3; D uncertain. The CDR3 length is 15 residues. Trimming cost V 2 bases and J 4 bases, with 13 bases left between them. The V gene's germline CDR1 is MNHEY and CDR2 SMNVEV (reference sequence). In nucleotides, the CDR3 is TGTGCCAGCAGTTTAGGGTACTTGGTCGCAGATACGCAGTATTTT. Translation: CASSLGYLVADTQYF.

This chain uses TRBV30 with TRBJ1-1; D unclear. The CDR3 loop spans 13 amino acids. Germline CDR1 reads GTSNPN; CDR2 reads SVGIG (reference sequence). V was cut by 3 bases and J by 1 base, with 9 bases left in between. The CDR3 is CAWRGRRNTEAFF. The CDR3 DNA reads TGTGCCTGGAGAGGGCGGAGGAACACTGAAGCTTTCTTT.

The chain joins TRBV19 to TRBJ2-1, with 7 positions matching TRBD2. The CDR3 contains 16 residues. The junction had 7 bases not matched to a gene; V was cut back by 4 bases and J by 1 base. CDR1 LNHDA and CDR2 SQIVND come from the germline V gene (reference sequence). The CDR3 region is CASSTLTGGSYNEQFF. The CDR3 bases are TGTGCCAGTAGTACCCTAACGGGAGGATCCTACAATGAGCAGTTCTTC.

The rearrangement links TRBV28 to TRBJ2-7; 14 bases align to TRBD2. From germline, CDR1 is MDHEN and CDR2 SYDVKM. This CDR3 has 22 residues. After removal of 3 bases from V and 3 bases from J, the junction contained 22 bases not matched to a gene. CDR3 coding DNA: TGTGCCAGCAGTTTGGGGCGGACAGTTCCGGGACTAGCGGGAGCAAGTTTCTACGAGCAGTACTTC. This codes for CASSLGRTVPGLAGASFYEQYF.

The rearrangement uses TRBV7-9 and TRBJ1-1, with D maybe TRBD1 (5 bases). V dropped 3 bases and J dropped 0 bases, with 8 bases sitting between them. The CDR3 consists of 14 residues. Germline V gene sequence: CDR1 SEHNR, CDR2 FQNEAQ (reference sequence). The CDR3 region is CASSFGGLNTEAFF. CDR3 DNA: TGTGCCAGCAGCTTCGGGGGTCTGAACACTGAAGCTTTCTTT.

CDR3 bases: TGTGCCAGTATTCCAGGGCTCGGGAGATACACTGAAGCTTTCTTT. Its translation is CASIPGLGRYTEAFF. This chain uses TRBV19 with TRBJ1-1; D may be TRBD1 (5 bases). V shed 7 bases and J shed 3 bases, with 18 bases lying between them. The CDR3 sequence is 15 residues long. Per the germline V gene, CDR1 is LNHDA and CDR2 is SQIVND (reference sequence).

The chain recombines TRBV11-2 with TRBJ2-1; 11 bases agree with TRBD2. Germline-derived CDR1 and CDR2 are SGHAT and FQNNGV. This CDR3 region has 15 residues. V lost 5 bases and J lost 4; bases outside the gene matches: 4. This chain's CDR3 is CASSPRLAGYNEQFF. The CDR3 DNA sequence: TGTGCCAGCAGCCCCCGACTAGCGGGATACAATGAGCAGTTCTTC.